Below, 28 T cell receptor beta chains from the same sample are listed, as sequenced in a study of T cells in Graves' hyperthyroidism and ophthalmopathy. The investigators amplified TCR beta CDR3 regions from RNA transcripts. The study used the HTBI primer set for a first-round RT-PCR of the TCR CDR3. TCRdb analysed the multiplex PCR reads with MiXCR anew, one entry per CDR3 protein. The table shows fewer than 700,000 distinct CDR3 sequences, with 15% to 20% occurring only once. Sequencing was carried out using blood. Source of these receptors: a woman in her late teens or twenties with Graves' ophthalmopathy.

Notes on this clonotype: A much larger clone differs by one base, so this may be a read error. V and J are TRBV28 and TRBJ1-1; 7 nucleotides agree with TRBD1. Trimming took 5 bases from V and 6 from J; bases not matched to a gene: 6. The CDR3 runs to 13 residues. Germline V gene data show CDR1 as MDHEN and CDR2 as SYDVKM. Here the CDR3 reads CASSDRVSSEAFF. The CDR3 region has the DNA TGTGCCAGCAGTGACAGGGTGTCCTCTGAAGCTTTCTTT. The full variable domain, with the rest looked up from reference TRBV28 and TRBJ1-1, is DVKVTQSSRYLVKRTGEKVFLECVQDMDHENMFWYRQDPGLGLRLIYFSYDVKMKEKGDIPEGYSVSREKKERFSLILESASTNQTSMYLCASSDRVSSEAFFGQGTRLTVV.

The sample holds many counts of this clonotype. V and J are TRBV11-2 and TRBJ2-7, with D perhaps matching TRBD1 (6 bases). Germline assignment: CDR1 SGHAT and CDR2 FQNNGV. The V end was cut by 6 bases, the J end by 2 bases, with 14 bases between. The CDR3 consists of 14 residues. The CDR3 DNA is TGTGCCAGCAGACTGTCGGGACAACCCTACGAGCAGTACTTC. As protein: CASRLSGQPYEQYF.

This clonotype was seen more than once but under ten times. The CDR3 here is CASSLRPLSGGRTVQDTQYF. The CDR3 DNA is TGTGCCAGCAGCTTAAGACCCTTAAGCGGGGGACGTACAGTGCAGGATACGCAGTATTTT. The V gene is TRBV13, the J gene TRBJ2-3; TRBD2 aligns across 8 bases. J lost 6 bases, V lost 2 bases, and 22 bases had no gene match. The CDR3 is 20 amino acids. The V gene's germline CDR1 is PRHDT and CDR2 FYEKMQ (reference sequence).

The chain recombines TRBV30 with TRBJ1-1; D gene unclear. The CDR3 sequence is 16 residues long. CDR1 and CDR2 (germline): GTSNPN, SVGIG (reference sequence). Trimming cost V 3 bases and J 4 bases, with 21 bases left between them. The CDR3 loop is CAWRPQTAPRGTEAFF. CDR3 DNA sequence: TGTGCCTGGAGACCCCAGACGGCCCCCAGAGGCACTGAAGCTTTCTTT.

CDR3 nucleotides: TGTGCCAGCAGAGCGGTACAGGGGTCGGATGGCTACACCTTC. Translating it yields CASRAVQGSDGYTF. This chain links TRBV6-2 or TRBV6-3 with TRBJ1-2; 7 nucleotides line up with TRBD1. Trimming removed 6 bases from V and 6 bases from J; junction bases left unmatched: 10. From germline, CDR1 is MNHEY and CDR2 SVGEGT. CDR3 length: 14 amino acids.

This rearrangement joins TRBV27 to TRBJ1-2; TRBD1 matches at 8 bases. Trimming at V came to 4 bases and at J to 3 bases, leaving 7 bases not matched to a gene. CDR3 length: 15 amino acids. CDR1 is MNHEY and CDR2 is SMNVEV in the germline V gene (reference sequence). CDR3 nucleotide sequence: TGTGCCAGCAGTTCCCAGGGGGCAGGGGACTATGGCTACACCTTC. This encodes CASSSQGAGDYGYTF.

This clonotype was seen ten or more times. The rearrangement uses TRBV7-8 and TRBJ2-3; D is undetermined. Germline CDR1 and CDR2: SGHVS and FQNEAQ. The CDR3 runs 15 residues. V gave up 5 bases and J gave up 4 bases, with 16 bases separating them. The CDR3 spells CASSHSSATADTQYF. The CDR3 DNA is TGTGCCAGCAGCCACTCTTCGGCTACCGCAGATACGCAGTATTTT.

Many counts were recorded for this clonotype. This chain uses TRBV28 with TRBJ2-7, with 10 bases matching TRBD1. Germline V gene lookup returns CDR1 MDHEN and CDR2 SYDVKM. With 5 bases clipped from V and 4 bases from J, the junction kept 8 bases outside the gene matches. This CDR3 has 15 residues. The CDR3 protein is CASSTTGTGAYEQYF. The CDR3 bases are TGTGCCAGCAGTACCACCGGGACAGGGGCGTACGAGCAGTACTTC.

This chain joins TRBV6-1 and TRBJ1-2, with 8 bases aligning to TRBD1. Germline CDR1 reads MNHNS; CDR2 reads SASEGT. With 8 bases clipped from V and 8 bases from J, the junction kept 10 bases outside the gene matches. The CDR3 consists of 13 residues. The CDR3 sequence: CASGTRGLGGYTF. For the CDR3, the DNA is TGTGCCAGCGGGACCAGGGGGCTAGGCGGCTACACCTTC.

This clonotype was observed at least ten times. CDR3 sequence reads: CASSLNMRTGGDTGELFF. Here the CDR3 DNA reads TGTGCCAGCAGCTTAAACATGCGGACTGGGGGCGACACCGGGGAGCTGTTTTTT. The rearrangement joins TRBV7-6 to TRBJ2-2; D may be TRBD1 (6 bases). The germline CDR1 and CDR2 sequences are SGHVS and FNYEAQ. The V end lost 2 bases, the J end lost 3 bases, and 19 bases lay between the germline ends. The CDR3 is 18 residues long.

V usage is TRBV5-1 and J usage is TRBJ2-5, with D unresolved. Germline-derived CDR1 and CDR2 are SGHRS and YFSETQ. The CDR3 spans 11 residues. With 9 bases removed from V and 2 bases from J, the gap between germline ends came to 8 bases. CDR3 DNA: TGCGCCATCACGAAACAAGAGACCCAGTACTTC. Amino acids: CAITKQETQYF. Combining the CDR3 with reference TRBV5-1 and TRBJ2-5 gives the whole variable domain KAGVTQTPRYLIKTRGQQVTLSCSPISGHRSVSWYQQTPGQGLQFLFEYFSETQRNKGNFPGRFSGRQFSNSRSEMNVSTLELGDSALYLCAITKQETQYFGPGTRLLVL.

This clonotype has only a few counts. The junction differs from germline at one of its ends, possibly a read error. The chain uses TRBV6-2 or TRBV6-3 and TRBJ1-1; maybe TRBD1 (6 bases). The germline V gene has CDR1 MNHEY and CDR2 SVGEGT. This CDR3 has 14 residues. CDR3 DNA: TGTGCCAGTTCAAAAGGGGGGGTGAAGACTGAAGCTTTCTTT. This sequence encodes CASSKGGVKTEAFF.

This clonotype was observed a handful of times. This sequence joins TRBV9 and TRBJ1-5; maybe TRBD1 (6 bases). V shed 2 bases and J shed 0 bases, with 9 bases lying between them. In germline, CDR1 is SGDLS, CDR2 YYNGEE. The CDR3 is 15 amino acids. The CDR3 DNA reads TGTGCCAGCAGCGTGGGACATTATAGCAATCAGCCCCAGCATTTT. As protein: CASSVGHYSNQPQHF.

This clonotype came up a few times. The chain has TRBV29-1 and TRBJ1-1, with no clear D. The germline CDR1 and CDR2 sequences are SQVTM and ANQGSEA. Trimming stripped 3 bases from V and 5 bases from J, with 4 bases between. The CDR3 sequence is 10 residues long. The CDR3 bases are TGCAGCGTTGAGGTGACTGAAGCTTTCTTT. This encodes CSVEVTEAFF.

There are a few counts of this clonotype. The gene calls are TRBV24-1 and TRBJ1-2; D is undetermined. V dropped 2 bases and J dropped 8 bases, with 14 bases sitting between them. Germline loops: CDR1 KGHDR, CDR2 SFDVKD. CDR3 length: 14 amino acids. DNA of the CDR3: TGTGCCACCAGTGATTACCGGGGAGTGGAGGGCTACACCTTC. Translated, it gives CATSDYRGVEGYTF.

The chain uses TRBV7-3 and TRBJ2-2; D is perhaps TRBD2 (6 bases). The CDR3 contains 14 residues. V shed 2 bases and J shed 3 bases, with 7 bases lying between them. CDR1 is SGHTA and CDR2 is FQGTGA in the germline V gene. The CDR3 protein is CASSLPGDTGELFF. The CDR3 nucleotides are TGTGCCAGCAGCTTACCGGGGGACACCGGGGAGCTGTTTTTT.

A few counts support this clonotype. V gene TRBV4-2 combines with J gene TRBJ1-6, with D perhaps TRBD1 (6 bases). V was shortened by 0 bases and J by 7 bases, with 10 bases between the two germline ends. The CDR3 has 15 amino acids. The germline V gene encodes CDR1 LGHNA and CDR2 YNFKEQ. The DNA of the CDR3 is TGTGCCAGCAGCCAAGATCCCCAGGGGAATTCACCCCTCCACTTT. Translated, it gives CASSQDPQGNSPLHF.

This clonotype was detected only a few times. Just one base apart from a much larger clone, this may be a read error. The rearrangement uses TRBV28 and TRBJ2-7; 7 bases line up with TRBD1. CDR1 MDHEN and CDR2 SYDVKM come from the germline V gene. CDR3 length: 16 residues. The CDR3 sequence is CASSSRWTGREYEQCF. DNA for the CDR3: TGTGCCAGCAGTTCCCGATGGACAGGCCGGGAATACGAGCAGTGCTTC.

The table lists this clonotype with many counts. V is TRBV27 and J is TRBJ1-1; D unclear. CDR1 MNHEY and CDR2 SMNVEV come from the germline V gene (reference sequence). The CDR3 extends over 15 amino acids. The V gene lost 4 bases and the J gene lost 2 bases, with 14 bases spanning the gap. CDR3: CASSSMGVTNTEAFF. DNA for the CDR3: TGTGCCAGCAGTTCCATGGGTGTAACTAACACTGAAGCTTTCTTT.

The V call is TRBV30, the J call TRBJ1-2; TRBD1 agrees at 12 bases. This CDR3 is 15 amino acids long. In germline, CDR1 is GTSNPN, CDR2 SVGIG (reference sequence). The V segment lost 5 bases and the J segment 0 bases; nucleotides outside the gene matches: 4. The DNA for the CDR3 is TGTGCCTGGGGGGGACAGGGGGCGCCTAACTATGGCTACACCTTC. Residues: CAWGGQGAPNYGYTF.

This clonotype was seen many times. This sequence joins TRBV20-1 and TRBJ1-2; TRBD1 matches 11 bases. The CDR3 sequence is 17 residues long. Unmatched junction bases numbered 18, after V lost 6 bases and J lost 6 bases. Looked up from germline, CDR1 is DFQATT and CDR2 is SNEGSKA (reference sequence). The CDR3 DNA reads TGCAGTGCCCCAAACCACCGGGACAGGGGGTCGGTTAATGGCTACACCTTC. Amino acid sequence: CSAPNHRDRGSVNGYTF.

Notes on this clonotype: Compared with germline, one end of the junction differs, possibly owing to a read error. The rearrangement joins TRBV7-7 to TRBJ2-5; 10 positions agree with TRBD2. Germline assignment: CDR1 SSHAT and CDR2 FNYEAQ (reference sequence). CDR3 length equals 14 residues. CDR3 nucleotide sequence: TGTGCTAGCAGCGTAGCGGGAGGAGCAGAGACCCAGTACTTC. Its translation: CASSVAGGAETQYF. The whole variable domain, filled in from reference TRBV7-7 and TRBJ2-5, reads GAGVSQSPRYKVTKRGQDVTLRCDPISSHATLYWYQQALGQGPEFLTYFNYEAQPDKSGLPSDRFSAERPEGSISTLTIQRTEQRDSAMYRCASSVAGGAETQYFGPGTRLLVL.

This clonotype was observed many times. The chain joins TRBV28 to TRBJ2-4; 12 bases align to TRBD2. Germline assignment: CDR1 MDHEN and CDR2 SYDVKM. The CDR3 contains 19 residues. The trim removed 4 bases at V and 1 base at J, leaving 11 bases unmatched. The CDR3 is CASSWGRLAGALAKNIQYF. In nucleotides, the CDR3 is TGTGCCAGCAGTTGGGGCCGACTAGCGGGGGCCTTGGCCAAAAACATTCAGTACTTC.

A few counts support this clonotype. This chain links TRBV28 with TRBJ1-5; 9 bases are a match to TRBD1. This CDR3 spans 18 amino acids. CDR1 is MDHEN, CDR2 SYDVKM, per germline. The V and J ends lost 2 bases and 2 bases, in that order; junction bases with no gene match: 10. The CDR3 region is CASSLLSGTGIGNQPQHF. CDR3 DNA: TGTGCCAGCAGTTTACTGTCTGGGACAGGGATTGGCAATCAGCCCCAGCATTTT.

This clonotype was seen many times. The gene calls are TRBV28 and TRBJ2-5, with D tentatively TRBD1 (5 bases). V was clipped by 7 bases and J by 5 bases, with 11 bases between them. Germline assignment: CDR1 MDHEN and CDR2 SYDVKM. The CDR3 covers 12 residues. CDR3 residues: CASMSRVETQYF. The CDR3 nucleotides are TGTGCCAGCATGTCCAGGGTTGAGACCCAGTACTTC.

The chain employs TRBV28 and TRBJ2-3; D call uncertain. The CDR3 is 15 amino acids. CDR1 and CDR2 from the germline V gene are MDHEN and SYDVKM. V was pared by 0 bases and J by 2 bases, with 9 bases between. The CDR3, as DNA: TGTGCCAGCAGTTTATGGTTCCCCTACACAGATACGCAGTATTTT. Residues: CASSLWFPYTDTQYF.

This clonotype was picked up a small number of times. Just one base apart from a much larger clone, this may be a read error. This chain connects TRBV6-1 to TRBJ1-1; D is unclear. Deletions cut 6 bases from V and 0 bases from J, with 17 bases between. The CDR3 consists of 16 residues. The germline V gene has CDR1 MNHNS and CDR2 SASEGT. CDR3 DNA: TGTGCCAGCAGCATAGAGCGGGCGGGCATGAACACTGAAGCTTTCTTT. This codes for CASSIERAGMNTEAFF.

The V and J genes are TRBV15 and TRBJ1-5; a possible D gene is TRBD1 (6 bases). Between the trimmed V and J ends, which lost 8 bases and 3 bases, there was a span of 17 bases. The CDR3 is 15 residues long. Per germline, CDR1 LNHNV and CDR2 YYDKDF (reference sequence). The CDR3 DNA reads TGTGCCACCCAACTCCGGGACATTAACAATCAGCCCCAGCATTTT. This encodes CATQLRDINNQPQHF.